This entry lists 26 T cell receptor beta chains sequenced from one sample in a study of T cells after yellow fever vaccination. TCRdb ran MiXCR on the 5' RACE reads and lists one entry per CDR3 protein. The table has about 320,000 distinct CDR3 sequences, roughly 4.3% seen once. The sample was PBMCs, taken 15 days after the yellow fever booster vaccination. Receptors originate from a young man who received the YFV17D yellow fever vaccine.

This clonotype was observed at least ten times. The chain links TRBV28 to TRBJ2-5; no firm D call. V was pared by 5 bases and J by 1 base, with 8 bases between. CDR3 length: 13 residues. The V gene's germline CDR1 is MDHEN and CDR2 SYDVKM. CDR3 DNA: TGTGCCAGCAGTCCGCTAGTCCAAGAGACCCAGTACTTC. It is translated as CASSPLVQETQYF.

The sample holds a few counts of this clonotype. The gene calls are TRBV7-2 and TRBJ2-5; D remains ambiguous. In germline, CDR1 is SGHTA, CDR2 FQGNSA. The V end was cut by 1 base, the J end by 7 bases, with 19 bases between. CDR3 length equals 16 residues. CDR3 DNA sequence: TGTGCCAGCAGCTTAGTTCCGGGTTCCCTTCTCGGGACCCAGTACTTC. Translated, it gives CASSLVPGSLLGTQYF.

Only a few counts were recorded for this clonotype. The V gene is TRBV6-5, the J gene TRBJ2-5; 12 nucleotides match TRBD1. CDR3 length: 14 amino acids. The J segment lost 4 bases and the V segment lost 5 bases, leaving 2 bases of the junction unmatched. From germline, CDR1 is MNHEY and CDR2 SVGAGI. CDR3 loop: CASSGTGGGETQYF. The DNA for the CDR3 is TGTGCCAGCAGTGGGACAGGGGGCGGAGAGACCCAGTACTTC.

This clonotype occurred many times. The CDR3 DNA reads as TGCAGCGTCACCGGGACACCGGCTGGAAACACCATATATTTT. Translation gives CSVTGTPAGNTIYF. V usage is TRBV29-1 and J usage is TRBJ1-3, with D perhaps matching TRBD1 (6 bases). The CDR3 loop spans 14 amino acids. V shed 6 bases and J shed 2 bases, with 14 bases lying between them. Germline CDR1 and CDR2: SQVTM and ANQGSEA.

This clonotype has a count of ten or more. The genes are TRBV7-8 and TRBJ2-7, with 7 bases fitting TRBD2. This CDR3 spans 14 amino acids. The ends lost 5 bases at V and 2 bases at J; junction bases unmatched: 6. Germline V gene sequence: CDR1 SGHVS, CDR2 FQNEAQ. The CDR3 loop reads CASSIFAGAYEQYF. CDR3 DNA: TGTGCCAGCAGCATCTTCGCGGGGGCCTACGAGCAGTACTTC.

The chain employs TRBV4-1 and TRBJ1-6, with D maybe TRBD1 (6 bases). Trimming cost V 0 bases and J 11 bases, with 11 bases left between them. CDR1 and CDR2 from the germline V gene are MGHRA and YSYEKL. The CDR3 has 14 amino acids. This CDR3 is CASSQDTGLAPLHF. The CDR3 nucleotides are TGCGCCAGCAGCCAAGATACAGGGCTAGCACCCCTCCACTTT.

This chain connects TRBV5-1 to TRBJ1-2, with a weak D call TRBD1 (6 bases). The CDR3 loop spans 17 amino acids. Looked up from germline, CDR1 is SGHRS and CDR2 is YFSETQ. Between the trimmed V and J ends, which lost 0 bases and 6 bases, there was a span of 21 bases. CDR3 nucleotide sequence: TGCGCCAGCAGCTTGGGATCCCTAATGGGCCAGGGGAATGGCTACACCTTC. Translating it yields CASSLGSLMGQGNGYTF.

Many counts were recorded for this clonotype. This rearrangement joins TRBV12-3 or TRBV12-4 to TRBJ2-3, with no clear D. V was clipped by 6 bases and J by 11 bases, with 15 bases between them. CDR3 length: 12 residues. CDR3: CASSPAGRKQYF. The DNA of the CDR3 is TGTGCCAGCAGCCCAGCAGGTCGCAAGCAGTATTTT.

The chain joins TRBV7-2 to TRBJ1-2, with 9 nucleotides matching TRBD1. CDR1 and CDR2 from the germline V gene are SGHTA and FQGNSA. V trimming: 3 bases; J trimming: 5 bases; junction bases outside the gene matches: 10. This CDR3 region has 16 residues. DNA for the CDR3: TGTGCCAGCAGCTTCACGGGGGGACAGGGAGTATATGGCTACACCTTC. Amino acid sequence: CASSFTGGQGVYGYTF. Variable domain in full (rest from reference TRBV7-2 and TRBJ1-2): GAGVSQSPSNKVTEKGKDVELRCDPISGHTALYWYRQSLGQGLEFLIYFQGNSAPDKSGLPSDRFSAERTGGSVSTLTIQRTQQEDSAVYLCASSFTGGQGVYGYTFGSGTRLTVV.

In its sample, this clonotype was seen a few times. V gene TRBV4-3 combines with J gene TRBJ2-3; D is perhaps TRBD1 (6 bases). The CDR3 totals 18 residues. CDR1 and CDR2 (germline): LGHNA, YSLEER. V lost 0 bases to trimming and J lost 10 bases, with 26 bases between them. The CDR3 nucleotides are TGCGCCAGCAGCCAAGACTATCGGGACATCAGGTCGTTGGTTCCGCAGTATTTT. It yields the protein CASSQDYRDIRSLVPQYF.

This clonotype was found many times. This chain links TRBV5-1 with TRBJ2-2; the D is unclear. CDR1 SGHRS and CDR2 YFSETQ come from the germline V gene. There are 16 residues in the CDR3. V was trimmed by 2 bases and J by 0 bases, leaving 11 bases between them. The CDR3 DNA reads as TGCGCCAGCAGCTTTATCGCTGGAGCGAACACCGGGGAGCTGTTTTTT. Protein sequence: CASSFIAGANTGELFF.

This chain links TRBV4-3 with TRBJ2-7; unclear D gene. This CDR3 has 10 amino acids. The germline V gene encodes CDR1 LGHNA and CDR2 YSLEER. Trimming pared 1 base from V and 11 bases from J, leaving 6 bases between. In nucleotides, the CDR3 is TGCGCCAGCAGCCAAGTTCGGGAGTACGTC. Its protein is CASSQVREYV.

The chain recombines TRBV24-1 with TRBJ1-5; 10 nucleotides line up with TRBD1. This CDR3 has 15 residues. The V gene's germline CDR1 is KGHDR and CDR2 SFDVKD. With 3 bases clipped from V and 7 bases from J, the junction kept 5 bases outside the gene matches. CDR3: CATSDTGTGEQPQHF. The CDR3 region has the DNA TGTGCCACCAGTGATACCGGGACAGGGGAACAGCCCCAGCATTTT.

This chain links TRBV29-1 with TRBJ2-7, with 8 bases matching TRBD1. After removal of 7 bases from V and 5 bases from J, the junction contained 7 bases not matched to a gene. The V gene's germline CDR1 is SQVTM and CDR2 ANQGSEA. This CDR3 is built from 12 residues. Here the CDR3 DNA reads TGCAGCGGCACGACGGACAGGGACGAGCAGTACTTC. Translated, it gives CSGTTDRDEQYF.

The chain employs TRBV2 and TRBJ2-7; 7 bases align to TRBD1. V trimming: 6 bases; J trimming: 3 bases; junction bases outside the gene matches: 8. This CDR3 spans 14 amino acids. CDR1 SNHLY and CDR2 FYNNEI come from the germline V gene. The CDR3, as DNA: TGTGCCAGCAGAGGGACAGCGAAGAGCTACGAGCAGTACTTC. This gives the protein CASRGTAKSYEQYF.

This clonotype was seen repeatedly, ten times or more. The chain uses TRBV7-8 and TRBJ2-5; D is perhaps TRBD1 or TRBD2 (5 bases each). The CDR3 length is 13 residues. V dropped 5 bases and J dropped 4 bases, with 11 bases sitting between them. CDR1 is SGHVS and CDR2 is FQNEAQ in the germline V gene. CDR3 protein: CASSPGPPETQYF. CDR3 nucleotide sequence: TGTGCCAGCAGCCCGGGACCCCCAGAGACCCAGTACTTC.

In this sample, this clonotype turned up many times. The rearrangement uses TRBV6-1 and TRBJ1-5; D unresolved. Germline V CDR1 and CDR2: MNHNS, SASEGT. V was shortened by 2 bases and J by 7 bases, with 6 bases between the two germline ends. The CDR3 has 12 residues. The CDR3, as DNA: TGTGCCAGCAGTGAATCCCGACAGCCCCAGCATTTT. This sequence encodes CASSESRQPQHF.

This clonotype was seen a handful of times. The chain combines TRBV29-1 with TRBJ1-1; TRBD1 is a possible D gene (6 bases). CDR1 and CDR2 from the germline V gene are SQVTM and ANQGSEA. This CDR3 has 12 amino acids. Trimming cost V 8 bases and J 2 bases, with 12 bases left between them. The CDR3 protein is CSTGQFNTEAFF. DNA of the CDR3: TGCAGCACCGGACAGTTTAACACTGAAGCTTTCTTT.

This clonotype has only a few counts. The J gene is TRBJ2-5, the V gene TRBV20-1, with a possible D match to TRBD2 (6 bases). Germline CDR1 DFQATT, CDR2 SNEGSKA (reference sequence). V lost 6 bases and J lost 5, with 16 bases in between. This CDR3 is 13 amino acids long. In DNA, the CDR3 is TGCAGTGCCCTAGCGATGAGTCGGGAGACCCAGTACTTC. As protein: CSALAMSRETQYF.

Only a few counts were recorded for this clonotype. The chain carries TRBV4-1 and TRBJ1-2; the match to TRBD1 covers 7 bases. This CDR3 is 16 amino acids long. Trimming at V came to 3 bases and at J to 4 bases, leaving 11 bases not matched to a gene. In germline, CDR1 is MGHRA, CDR2 YSYEKL. CDR3 nucleotides: TGCGCCAGCAGCCACCCCGGTGAAGGGGGCATCTATGGCTACACCTTC. Translated, it gives CASSHPGEGGIYGYTF.

This clonotype appeared many times. The gene calls are TRBV4-2 and TRBJ2-7, with D perhaps matching TRBD1 (5 bases). Deletions cut 5 bases from V and 7 bases from J, with 15 bases between. Germline CDR1 is LGHNA and CDR2 is YNFKEQ. The CDR3 sequence is 13 residues long. CDR3 loop: CASSSARGREQYF. As DNA, the CDR3 is TGTGCCAGCAGCTCCGCTAGGGGCAGGGAGCAGTACTTC.

This clonotype showed up many times. The CDR3 region is CATMGLYAQYF. CDR3 DNA: TGTGCCACCATGGGACTTTACGCGCAGTATTTT. The chain is built from TRBV6-1 and TRBJ2-3; D perhaps matches TRBD2 (6 bases). Germline V gene data show CDR1 as MNHNS and CDR2 as SASEGT. The V end lost 10 bases, the J end lost 10 bases, and 15 bases lay between the germline ends. The CDR3 spans 11 residues.

This clonotype was seen repeatedly, ten times or more. This chain connects TRBV6-2 or TRBV6-3 to TRBJ1-2; 9 bases line up with TRBD1. The V and J ends lost 0 bases and 8 bases, in that order; junction bases with no gene match: 1. The germline V gene has CDR1 MNHEY and CDR2 SVGEGT. The CDR3 totals 13 residues. CDR3 coding DNA: TGTGCCAGCAGTTACTCGACAGGGGGAGGCTACACCTTC. Residues: CASSYSTGGGYTF.

This clonotype was seen more than once but under ten times. The V gene is TRBV11-2, the J gene TRBJ2-1, with 7 bases identical to TRBD2. From germline, CDR1 is SGHAT and CDR2 FQNNGV. The CDR3 has 16 residues. V lost 1 base and J lost 9; bases outside the gene matches: 12. The CDR3 reads CASSLASGVWEREQFF. The CDR3 coding sequence is TGTGCCAGCAGCTTAGCAAGCGGGGTATGGGAACGTGAGCAGTTCTTC.

This clonotype has ten or more counts. The rearrangement uses TRBV4-3 and TRBJ2-7, with 9 bases fitting TRBD2. J was trimmed by 7 bases and V by 4 bases; bases with no gene match: 17. Germline assignment: CDR1 LGHNA and CDR2 YSLEER. The CDR3 consists of 17 residues. The CDR3 DNA reads as TGCGCCAGCAGCCTACCAGGGTGGGTAGCGGGGGCTAATGAGCAGTACTTC. It translates to CASSLPGWVAGANEQYF.

This clonotype was counted at least ten times. This chain uses TRBV19 with TRBJ2-2; D may be TRBD2 (6 bases). The CDR3 is 17 amino acids. CDR1 is LNHDA and CDR2 is SQIVND in the germline V gene (reference sequence). V was clipped by 5 bases and J by 1 base, with 17 bases between them. For the CDR3, the DNA is TGTGCCAGTAGTGGGGCGGGAATCCGCTGGAACACCGGGGAGCTGTTTTTT. Its protein is CASSGAGIRWNTGELFF.